This record concerns one TCR beta chain sequence. The antigen remains unidentified. The data belong to a study of cytomegalovirus exposure and HLA in healthy donors. Whole-study context: Early released data comprised about 84 million unique TCRs from HLA-typed donors. Whole-study results and caveats: Roughly even sequencing depth across donors was the assumption behind the presence/absence analyses. The likely explanation for a cluster of highly shared sequence variants was sequencing artifact.

Primers for the PCR totalled 60 Vbeta and 13 Jbeta. This table comes from immunoSEQ multiplex PCR, and its TCRdb copy is limited to in-frame clones, with some not included. Among some 110,000 clones listed, 60% to 80% were seen once. The CDR3 has 15 amino acids. The germline gives CDR1 SGDLS, CDR2 YYNGEE. V dropped 4 bases and J dropped 4 bases, with 14 bases sitting between them. This sequence originates from a man aged 50-59 years in good health and CMV-seropositive. The sequenced material came from PBMCs. This chain links TRBV9 with TRBJ1-4; a possible D gene is TRBD1 (5 bases). CDR3 sequence reads: CASSPSGGNNEKLFF. The CDR3, as DNA: TGTGCCAGCAGCCCCTCGGGGGGGAATAATGAAAAACTGTTTTTT.